The 11 T cell receptor beta chains listed next were all sequenced from one sample in a study of T cell responses to AZD1222 COVID-19 vaccine. Data came from immunoSEQ multiplex PCR; TCRdb stores just in-frame clones and leaves some out. The sample records 150,000 or so clones, 92% being singletons. The specimen was peripheral blood, collected 28 days after the second AZD1222 dose. The receptors come from an adult who received the AZD1222 COVID-19 vaccine.

The chain carries TRBV2 and TRBJ2-1, with a possible D match to TRBD2 (7 bases). V gave up 4 bases and J gave up 5 bases, with 12 bases separating them. The germline CDR1 and CDR2 sequences are SNHLY and FYNNEI. The CDR3 spans 14 residues. As DNA, the CDR3 is TGTGCCAGCAGTGCCCGGCGGGGGCACAATGAGCAGTTCTTC. Residues: CASSARRGHNEQFF.

The chain joins TRBV29-1 to TRBJ2-2; D is ambiguous. Germline CDR1 reads SQVTM; CDR2 reads ANQGSEA. CDR3 length: 14 residues. Trimming stripped 6 bases from V and 0 bases from J, with 11 bases between. The DNA of the CDR3 is TGCAGCGTGAGGACCGTCGCGAACACCGGGGAGCTGTTTTTT. Translating gives CSVRTVANTGELFF.

The V and J genes are TRBV9 and TRBJ1-1; D gene unclear. The V gene lost 1 base and the J gene lost 0 bases, with 10 bases spanning the gap. From germline, CDR1 is SGDLS and CDR2 YYNGEE. CDR3 length: 15 amino acids. CDR3 bases: TGTGCCAGCAGCGTAATGGGCATTGTGAACACTGAAGCTTTCTTT. Its protein product is CASSVMGIVNTEAFF.

The V call is TRBV4-3, the J call TRBJ2-6, with a possible D match to TRBD2 (6 bases). CDR3 length: 17 residues. Germline V gene lookup returns CDR1 LGHNA and CDR2 YSLEER. Trimming removed 1 base at V and 0 bases at J, with 10 bases between. The CDR3 here is CASSQGQGGSGANVLTF. CDR3 nucleotide sequence: TGCGCCAGCAGCCAAGGGCAGGGAGGCTCTGGGGCCAACGTCCTGACTTTC.

The chain recombines TRBV27 with TRBJ1-3, with D tentatively TRBD1 (5 bases). Trimming shortened V by 6 bases and J by 6 bases, and 18 bases separated the two germline ends. Germline V CDR1 and CDR2: MNHEY, SMNVEV (reference sequence). This CDR3 region has 15 residues. CDR3 in amino acids: CASSRRGPGLNTIYF. The CDR3, as DNA: TGTGCCAGCAGCCGAAGGGGTCCTGGCTTAAACACCATATATTTT.

The rearrangement joins TRBV3-1 (or the pseudogene TRBV3-2) to TRBJ2-5, with a weak D call TRBD2 (5 bases). This CDR3 is 13 amino acids long. Germline assignment: CDR1 LGHDT and CDR2 YNNKEL (reference sequence). Trimming pared 0 bases from V and 5 bases from J, leaving 7 bases between. The CDR3 is CASSQDGGETQYF. DNA of the CDR3: TGTGCCAGCAGCCAAGACGGCGGGGAGACCCAGTACTTC.

This clone appeared a single time. The rearrangement joins TRBV7-2 to TRBJ1-5, with D possibly TRBD1 on 5 matching bases. Per the germline V gene, CDR1 is SGHTA and CDR2 is FQGNSA. Trimming took 7 bases from V and 2 from J, leaving 12 bases between them. This CDR3 has 14 amino acids. The CDR3 sequence: CASTLPGGNQPQHF. The CDR3 region has the DNA TGTGCCAGCACCCTCCCGGGGGGCAATCAGCCCCAGCATTTT. Together with reference TRBV7-2 and TRBJ1-5, the CDR3 gives the full variable domain: GAGVSQSPSNKVTEKGKDVELRCDPISGHTALYWYRQSLGQGLEFLIYFQGNSAPDKSGLPSDRFSAERTGGSVSTLTIQRTQQEDSAVYLCASTLPGGNQPQHFGDGTRLSIL.

The gene calls are TRBV10-3 and TRBJ2-3; possibly TRBD2 for D (6 bases). The CDR3 extends over 13 amino acids. CDR1 ENHRY and CDR2 SYGVKD come from the germline V gene. The V and J ends lost 7 bases and 3 bases respectively, with 11 bases between them. CDR3 residues: CAITASETDTQYF. CDR3 coding DNA: TGTGCCATCACCGCTAGCGAGACAGATACGCAGTATTTT.

CDR3 coding DNA: TGTGCCAGCAGCCTACAGGGGTCGCCGGGGGCCCAGTACTTC. Translation gives CASSLQGSPGAQYF. This rearrangement joins TRBV14 to TRBJ2-5; weak D call: TRBD1 (7 bases). The CDR3 spans 14 residues. Trimming took 4 bases from V and 9 from J, leaving 18 bases between them. Germline-derived CDR1 and CDR2 are SGHDN and FVKESK.

The CDR3 DNA reads TGTGCCAGCAGCTTTCAGCGGGAGCCGACCCAGTACTTC. It codes for CASSFQREPTQYF. This chain joins TRBV5-4 and TRBJ2-5; 8 nucleotides line up with TRBD2. The CDR3 totals 13 residues. Trimming took 2 bases from V and 7 from J; bases not matched to a gene: 4. Looked up from germline, CDR1 is SGHNT and CDR2 is YYREEE (reference sequence). Using reference TRBV5-4 and TRBJ2-5 for the parts outside the CDR3, the full variable domain is ETGVTQSPTHLIKTRGQQVTLRCSSQSGHNTVSWYQQALGQGPQFIFQYYREEENGRGNFPPRFSGLQFPNYSSELNVNALELDDSALYLCASSFQREPTQYFGPGTRLLVL.

The rearrangement links TRBV28 to TRBJ1-2; tentative D call: TRBD1 (5 bases). This CDR3 region has 12 residues. The V end lost 2 bases, the J end lost 6 bases, and 7 bases lay between the germline ends. Germline V gene sequence: CDR1 MDHEN, CDR2 SYDVKM. CDR3 DNA: TGTGCCAGCAGTTTAGGGGGAAATGGCTACACCTTC. Translated, it gives CASSLGGNGYTF.